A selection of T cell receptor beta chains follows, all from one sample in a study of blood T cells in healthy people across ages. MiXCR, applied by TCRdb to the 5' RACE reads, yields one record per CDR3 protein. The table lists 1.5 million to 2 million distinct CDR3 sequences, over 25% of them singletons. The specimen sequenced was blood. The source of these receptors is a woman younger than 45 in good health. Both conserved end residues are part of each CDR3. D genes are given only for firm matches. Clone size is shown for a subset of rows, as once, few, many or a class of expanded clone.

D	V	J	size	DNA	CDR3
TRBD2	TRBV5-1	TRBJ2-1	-	TGCGCCAGCAGCTTCCAGGGACTATACAATGATGAGCAGTTCTTC	CASSFQGLYNDEQFF
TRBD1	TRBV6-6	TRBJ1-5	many	TGTGCCAGCAGTGAGGACAGGGGCGGCAATCAGCCCCAGCATTTT	CASSEDRGGNQPQHF
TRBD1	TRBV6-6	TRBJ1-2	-	TGTGCCAGCGATACCCCGGGACAGAGAAACTATGGCTACACCTTC	CASDTPGQRNYGYTF
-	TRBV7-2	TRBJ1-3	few	TGTGCCAGCAGCACGGGACGCCTGAGCTCTGGAAACACCATATATTTT	CASSTGRLSSGNTIYF
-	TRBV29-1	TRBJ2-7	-	TGCAGCGTTTGGCGGGCGGGGCTGAACGAGCAGTACTTC	CSVWRAGLNEQYF
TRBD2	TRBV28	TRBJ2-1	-	TGTGCCAGCAGTTCCCCTAGCGGGGGGGCCTGGAATGAGCAGTTCTTC	CASSSPSGGAWNEQFF
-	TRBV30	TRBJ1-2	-	TGTGCCTGGACCGCACGGGCCCGGGAAGGGGGCTACACCTTC	CAWTARAREGGYTF
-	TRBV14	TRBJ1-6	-	TGTGCCAGCAGCCAAGGGGGCGCGGAGAATTCACCCCTCCACTTT	CASSQGGAENSPLHF
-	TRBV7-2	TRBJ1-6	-	TGTGCCAGCAGCTTATCATACGGGGCCTATAATTCACCCCTCCACTTT	CASSLSYGAYNSPLHF
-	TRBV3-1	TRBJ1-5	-	TGTGCCAGCAGCCAAATGGAGAATCAGCCCCAGCATTTT	CASSQMENQPQHF